The next 20 T cell receptor beta chains were all read from a single sample in a study of blood T cell repertoires in COVID-19 (dated by TCRdb to 2020 to 2022). Library construction relied on the immunoSEQ multiplex PCR assay. Drawn from immuneACCESS, this table holds only the in-frame rearrangements with V and J called that TCRdb kept. Clones are partly lost; checked studies trace under half to an unresolved V gene and leave the rest unexplained. This sample holds approximately 200,000 clones; 85% were observed only once. The biggest ten clones account for under 20% of the sample. Sequenced material: PBMCs or T cells enriched from blood (not recorded which). These receptors originate from a man aged 40-55 years who had recovered from COVID-19.

This rearrangement joins TRBV11-2 to TRBJ2-7, with 11 nucleotides matching TRBD1. The CDR3 spans 14 residues. The germline CDR1 and CDR2 sequences are SGHAT and FQNNGV. After removal of 4 bases from V and 5 bases from J, the junction contained 4 bases not matched to a gene. The CDR3 reads CASSSGQGGNEQYF. The CDR3 DNA sequence: TGTGCCAGCAGCTCGGGACAGGGGGGCAACGAGCAGTACTTC.

In this sample, this clone turned up a few times. In DNA, the CDR3 is TGTGCCAGCAGCACCCTCCGGACTAGCGTCATCTACGAGCAGTACTTC. Amino acid sequence: CASSTLRTSVIYEQYF. The J gene is TRBJ2-7, the V gene TRBV11-2; 9 bases are a match to TRBD2. The CDR3 consists of 16 residues. J lost 3 bases, V lost 5 bases, and 11 bases had no gene match. Germline V gene sequence: CDR1 SGHAT, CDR2 FQNNGV.

This clone came up a few times. The chain carries TRBV7-8 and TRBJ1-2; TRBD1 aligns across 7 bases. Germline CDR1 is SGHVS and CDR2 is FQNEAQ. The V gene end was trimmed by 3 bases and the J gene end by 3 bases; junction bases not matched to a gene: 7. The CDR3 sequence is 15 residues long. DNA of the CDR3: TGTGCCAGCAGCTTCGAGCGCACAGGGGACTATGGCTACACCTTC. Its protein product is CASSFERTGDYGYTF. The variable domain in full, with the rest retrieved from reference TRBV7-8 and TRBJ1-2, is GAGVSQSPRYKVAKRGQDVALRCDPISGHVSLFWYQQALGQGPEFLTYFQNEAQLDKSGLPSDRFFAERPEGSVSTLKIQRTQQEDSAVYLCASSFERTGDYGYTFGSGTRLTVV.

J is TRBJ2-5 and V is TRBV7-9; D perhaps matches TRBD2 (5 bases). CDR3 length equals 11 residues. V was pared by 11 bases and J by 5 bases, with 12 bases between. Germline assignment: CDR1 SEHNR and CDR2 FQNEAQ (reference sequence). In DNA, the CDR3 is TGTGCCTCTCGGTCGGGGGAGACCCAGTACTTC. The encoded protein is CASRSGETQYF.

The chain joins TRBV9 to TRBJ2-7, with D unclear. V was pared by 2 bases and J by 3 bases, with 3 bases between. The CDR3 is 11 amino acids. Germline CDR1 reads SGDLS; CDR2 reads YYNGEE. The CDR3 coding sequence is TGTGCCAGCAGCGTTCTCTACGAGCAGTACTTC. Translating it yields CASSVLYEQYF.

V is TRBV29-1 and J is TRBJ2-7; D is unclear. Per germline, CDR1 SQVTM and CDR2 ANQGSEA. Between the trimmed V and J ends, which lost 0 bases and 3 bases, there was a span of 9 bases. The CDR3 is 13 residues long. The CDR3 here is CSVEDPLLYEQYF. The CDR3 bases are TGCAGCGTTGAAGACCCATTACTCTACGAGCAGTACTTC.

This chain joins TRBV10-3 and TRBJ1-1; a weak D match, TRBD1 (5 bases). Germline CDR1 and CDR2: ENHRY and SYGVKD. This CDR3 contains 13 residues. Trimming shortened V by 6 bases and J by 6 bases, and 14 bases separated the two germline ends. CDR3 nucleotides: TGTGCCATCAGGGGCAGGGATGGTGCTGAAGCTTTCTTT. Amino acids: CAIRGRDGAEAFF.

The chain is built from TRBV2 and TRBJ2-7, with 8 bases matching TRBD2. The CDR3 loop spans 15 amino acids. Trimming removed 4 bases from V and 6 bases from J; junction bases left unmatched: 11. Germline V gene lookup returns CDR1 SNHLY and CDR2 FYNNEI. The DNA for the CDR3 is TGTGCCAGCAGTGGAAATAGCGGGACTCTTCTCGAGCAGTACTTC. Translation: CASSGNSGTLLEQYF.

This clone showed up just once. This sequence joins TRBV4-3 and TRBJ2-3, with 9 bases that match TRBD1. The germline CDR1 and CDR2 sequences are LGHNA and YSLEER. With 2 bases clipped from V and 1 base from J, the junction kept 7 bases outside the gene matches. This CDR3 has 17 amino acids. The CDR3 sequence: CASSQFPRDRGTDTQYF. The DNA for the CDR3 is TGCGCCAGCAGCCAATTCCCCCGGGACAGGGGCACAGATACGCAGTATTTT.

The chain joins TRBV3-1 (or the pseudogene TRBV3-2) to TRBJ2-7; 9 bases agree with TRBD2. The CDR3 is 17 amino acids. Per germline, CDR1 LGHDT and CDR2 YNNKEL (reference sequence). J was trimmed by 5 bases and V by 0 bases; bases with no gene match: 11. CDR3 region: CASSQEASGIGRNEQYF. CDR3 in DNA: TGTGCCAGCAGCCAAGAAGCTAGCGGGATCGGTCGGAACGAGCAGTACTTC.

This clone was seen a handful of times. The rearrangement links TRBV19 to TRBJ2-2, with D tentatively TRBD1 (5 bases). V lost 5 bases and J 0 bases, leaving 10 bases between the germline ends. Germline CDR1 and CDR2: LNHDA and SQIVND (reference sequence). The CDR3 length is 15 residues. CDR3 amino acids: CASSSTAANTGELFF. As DNA, the CDR3 is TGTGCCAGTAGTTCGACAGCCGCGAACACCGGGGAGCTGTTTTTT. Drawing the rest from reference TRBV19 and TRBJ2-2, the complete variable domain is DGGITQSPKYLFRKEGQNVTLSCEQNLNHDAMYWYRQDPGQGLRLIYYSQIVNDFQKGDIAEGYSVSREKKESFPLTVTSAQKNPTAFYLCASSSTAANTGELFFGEGSRLTVL.

This clone was picked up one time. This chain links TRBV7-9 with TRBJ2-1; TRBD1 is a possible D gene (5 bases). Germline CDR1 and CDR2: SEHNR and FQNEAQ (reference sequence). The V end was cut by 5 bases, the J end by 9 bases, with 32 bases between. The CDR3 runs 19 residues. CDR3 sequence reads: CASSRSIIRAGSESGEQFF. CDR3 coding DNA: TGTGCCAGCAGCCGATCCATAATTCGAGCAGGGTCGGAAAGTGGTGAGCAGTTCTTC.

This chain uses TRBV9 with TRBJ2-3; TRBD1 matches 9 bases. This CDR3 contains 15 residues. V shed 3 bases and J 0 bases; nucleotides not matched to a gene: 2. The germline gives CDR1 SGDLS, CDR2 YYNGEE. The CDR3 is CASSAGTGSTDTQYF. CDR3 bases: TGTGCCAGCAGCGCCGGGACAGGGAGCACAGATACGCAGTATTTT.

This chain uses TRBV15 with TRBJ2-7, with D possibly matching TRBD2 (6 bases). Per the germline V gene, CDR1 is LNHNV and CDR2 is YYDKDF (reference sequence). There are 13 residues in the CDR3. V was trimmed by 6 bases and J by 6 bases, leaving 15 bases between them. Here the CDR3 reads CATRGGASPEQYF. CDR3 nucleotides: TGTGCCACCAGAGGAGGGGCCTCCCCCGAGCAGTACTTC.

J is TRBJ2-7 and V is TRBV19, with a tentative D call TRBD1 (6 bases). The CDR3 covers 18 residues. Germline lookup yields CDR1 LNHDA and CDR2 SQIVND (reference sequence). Between the trimmed V and J ends, which lost 3 bases and 0 bases, there was a span of 21 bases. CDR3 protein: CASSIGVGGQPSSYEQYF. Written as DNA, the CDR3 is TGTGCCAGTAGTATTGGAGTAGGAGGACAGCCGAGCTCCTACGAGCAGTACTTC.

This sequence joins TRBV7-9 and TRBJ2-1, with D maybe TRBD2 (6 bases). The CDR3 covers 14 residues. The germline V gene has CDR1 SEHNR and CDR2 FQNEAQ (reference sequence). Trimming stripped 6 bases from V and 7 bases from J, with 16 bases between. This chain's CDR3 is CASSTTGGLNEQFF. CDR3 sequence (DNA): TGTGCCAGCAGTACTACTGGAGGGCTAAATGAGCAGTTCTTC. Drawing the rest from reference TRBV7-9 and TRBJ2-1, the complete variable domain is DTGVSQNPRHKITKRGQNVTFRCDPISEHNRLYWYRQTLGQGPEFLTYFQNEAQLEKSRLLSDRFSAERPKGSFSTLEIQRTEQGDSAMYLCASSTTGGLNEQFFGPGTRLTVL.

This clone was counted only a few times. This sequence joins TRBV6-5 and TRBJ1-2, with a possible D match to TRBD1 (5 bases). The CDR3 is 14 amino acids. With 0 bases removed from V and 5 bases from J, the gap between germline ends came to 10 bases. CDR1 and CDR2 (germline): MNHEY, SVGAGI. This chain's CDR3 is CASSYSPQDYGYTF. The CDR3 region has the DNA TGTGCCAGCAGTTACTCCCCACAGGATTATGGCTACACCTTC.

The V call is TRBV7-8, the J call TRBJ2-5; 15 bases agree with TRBD2. Germline loops: CDR1 SGHVS, CDR2 FQNEAQ. The CDR3 length is 15 residues. The V segment lost 5 bases and the J segment 4 bases; nucleotides outside the gene matches: 2. CDR3 coding DNA: TGTGCCAGCAGCCCGGGACTAGCGGGAGGAGAGACCCAGTACTTC. Translating it yields CASSPGLAGGETQYF.

The chain uses TRBV27 and TRBJ2-5; 12 bases are a match to TRBD2. The ends lost 4 bases at V and 5 bases at J; junction bases unmatched: 8. The CDR3 consists of 16 residues. Germline V lookup: CDR1 MNHEY, CDR2 SMNVEV (reference sequence). The CDR3 protein is CASSSASGRAAETQYF. The CDR3 nucleotides read TGTGCCAGCAGTTCCGCTAGCGGGAGGGCGGCCGAGACCCAGTACTTC.

The chain couples TRBV6-5 to TRBJ2-1, with no clear D. The CDR3 runs to 13 residues. Between the trimmed V and J ends, which lost 7 bases and 6 bases, there was a span of 13 bases. CDR1 MNHEY and CDR2 SVGAGI come from the germline V gene. Written as DNA, the CDR3 is TGTGCCAGCAAGGTCAGCGATGGCAATGAGCAGTTCTTC. Translating it yields CASKVSDGNEQFF.